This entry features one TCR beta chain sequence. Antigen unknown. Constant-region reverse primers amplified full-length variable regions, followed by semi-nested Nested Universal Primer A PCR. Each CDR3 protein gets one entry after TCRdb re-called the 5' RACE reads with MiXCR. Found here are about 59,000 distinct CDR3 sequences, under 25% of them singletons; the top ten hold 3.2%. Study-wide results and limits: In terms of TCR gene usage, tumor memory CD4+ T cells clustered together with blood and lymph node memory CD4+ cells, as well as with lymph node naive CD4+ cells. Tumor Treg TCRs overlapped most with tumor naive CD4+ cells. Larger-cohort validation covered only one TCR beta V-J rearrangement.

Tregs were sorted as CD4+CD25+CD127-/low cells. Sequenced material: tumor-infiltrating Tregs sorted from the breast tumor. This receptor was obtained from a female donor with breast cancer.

CDR3 region: CASSQDYGFTDIQYF. The CDR3 DNA is TGCGCCAGCAGCCAAGATTACGGTTTTACCGACATTCAGTACTTC. The chain combines TRBV4-3 with TRBJ2-4; D is uncertain. The CDR3 has 15 amino acids. V was pared by 0 bases and J by 8 bases, with 14 bases between. Germline V gene data show CDR1 as LGHNA and CDR2 as YSLEER.